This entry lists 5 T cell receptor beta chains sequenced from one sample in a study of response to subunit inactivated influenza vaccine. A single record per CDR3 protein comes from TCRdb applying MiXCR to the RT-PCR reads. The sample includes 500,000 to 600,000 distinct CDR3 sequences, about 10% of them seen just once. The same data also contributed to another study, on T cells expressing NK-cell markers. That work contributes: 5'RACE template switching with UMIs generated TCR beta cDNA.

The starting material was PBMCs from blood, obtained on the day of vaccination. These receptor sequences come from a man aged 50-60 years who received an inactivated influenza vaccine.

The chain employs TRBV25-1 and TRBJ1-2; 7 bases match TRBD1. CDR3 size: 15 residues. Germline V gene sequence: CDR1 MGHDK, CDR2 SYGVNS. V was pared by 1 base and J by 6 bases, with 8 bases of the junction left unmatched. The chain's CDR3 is CASSEWGRTGDGYTF. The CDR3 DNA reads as TGTGCCAGCAGTGAATGGGGCAGGACAGGCGATGGCTACACCTTC.

CDR3 bases: TGCAGTGCTAGGTTTCCTAGCGGGAGATCTTACAATGAGCAGTTCTTC. Protein sequence: CSARFPSGRSYNEQFF. The gene calls are TRBV20-1 and TRBJ2-1; 10 bases line up with TRBD2. Trimming at V came to 3 bases and at J to 4 bases, leaving 9 bases not matched to a gene. Germline CDR1 and CDR2: DFQATT and SNEGSKA (reference sequence). The CDR3 totals 16 residues.

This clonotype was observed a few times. Written as DNA, the CDR3 is TGTGCCAGCAGTTCTCAGAAATTGGGGAATTGGGAGACCCAGTACTTC. It specifies CASSSQKLGNWETQYF. This chain links TRBV6-2 or TRBV6-3 with TRBJ2-5; D is unclear. V gave up 4 bases and J gave up 5 bases, with 20 bases separating them. The germline CDR1 and CDR2 sequences are MNHEY and SVGEGT. The CDR3 is 16 residues long.

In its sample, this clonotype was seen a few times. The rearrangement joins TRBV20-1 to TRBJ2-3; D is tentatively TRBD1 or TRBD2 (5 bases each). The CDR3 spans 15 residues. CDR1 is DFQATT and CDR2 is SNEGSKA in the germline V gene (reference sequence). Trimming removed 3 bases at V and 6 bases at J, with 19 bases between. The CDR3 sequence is CSARAGTTVRDTQYF. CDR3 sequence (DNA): TGCAGTGCTAGGGCCGGGACCACCGTTCGCGATACGCAGTATTTT.

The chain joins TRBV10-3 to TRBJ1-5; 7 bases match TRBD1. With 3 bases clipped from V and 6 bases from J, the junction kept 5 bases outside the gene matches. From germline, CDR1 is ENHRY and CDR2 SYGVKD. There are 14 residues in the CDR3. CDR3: CAISEGGAGQPQHF. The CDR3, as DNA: TGTGCCATCAGTGAAGGGGGCGCGGGTCAGCCCCAGCATTTT.